Shown below are 23 T cell receptor beta chains from a single sample sequenced in a study of T cells in Graves' hyperthyroidism and ophthalmopathy. Using RNA transcripts as the source, TCR beta CDR3 regions were amplified. Researchers ran a first-round RT-PCR on the TCR CDR3 using the HTBI primer set. TCRdb re-derived calls from the multiplex PCR reads in MiXCR, one entry per CDR3 protein. Of 600,000 to 850,000 distinct CDR3 sequences in the sample, 18% were seen once. The sequenced material came from blood. The origin of the receptors is a woman between 45 and 65 years old with Graves' hyperthyroidism that later progressed to Graves' ophthalmopathy.

This clonotype appeared many times. The V and J genes are TRBV7-2 and TRBJ1-2; no clear D gene. The germline V and J ends were trimmed by 5 bases and 8 bases, with 18 bases remaining between them. The CDR3 loop spans 14 amino acids. Looked up from germline, CDR1 is SGHTA and CDR2 is FQGNSA. The CDR3 region is CASSPAGEFQGYTF. CDR3 DNA sequence: TGTGCCAGCAGCCCCGCCGGGGAGTTCCAGGGCTACACCTTC.

As concerns this clonotype: The germline gene is not matched at one end of the junction; a read error may be the cause. The genes are TRBV11-2 and TRBJ1-4, with TRBD1 matching over 7 bases. CDR1 is SGHAT, CDR2 FQNNGV, per germline. The CDR3 spans 15 residues. The CDR3 loop reads CAGRPKGAGNEKLFF. CDR3 nucleotide sequence: TGTGCCGGCAGGCCCAAGGGGGCCGGTAATGAAAAACTGTTTTTT.

This clonotype was recorded a few times. The chain is built from TRBV5-1 and TRBJ2-3; 8 positions agree with TRBD2. This CDR3 spans 13 amino acids. With V trimmed by 3 bases and J by 8 bases, 5 bases remained unmatched. Germline CDR1 and CDR2: SGHRS and YFSETQ. DNA of the CDR3: TGCGCCAGCAGCTCGGGAGGGACGGGTACGCAGTATTTT. It specifies CASSSGGTGTQYF.

This sequence joins TRBV6-1 and TRBJ1-5, with D maybe TRBD1 (6 bases). CDR1 and CDR2 (germline): MNHNS, SASEGT. The CDR3 sequence is 15 residues long. Trimming removed 5 bases from V and 2 bases from J, with 13 bases in between. Written as DNA, the CDR3 is TGTGCCAGCAGTTCGGACAGTTACGGCAATCAGCCCCAGCATTTT. This sequence encodes CASSSDSYGNQPQHF.

The chain links TRBV28 to TRBJ1-4; 10 bases are a match to TRBD1. Trimming cost V 10 bases and J 2 bases; bases outside gene matches: 4. This CDR3 is 14 amino acids long. The germline V gene encodes CDR1 MDHEN and CDR2 SYDVKM. The CDR3 sequence is CATGQGVTNEKLFF. As DNA, the CDR3 is TGTGCCACAGGACAGGGGGTCACTAATGAAAAACTGTTTTTT.

This clonotype was observed a handful of times. The chain uses TRBV9 and TRBJ1-5, with D possibly being TRBD1 (6 bases). The CDR3 has 14 residues. Germline V gene lookup returns CDR1 SGDLS and CDR2 YYNGEE. V lost 4 bases, J lost 2 bases, and 10 bases lay in between. In DNA form, the CDR3 reads TGTGCCAGCAGCCCTGGGGGGCGCAATCAGCCCCAGCATTTT. Translation: CASSPGGRNQPQHF.

The V call is TRBV4-1, the J call TRBJ1-2, with D perhaps matching TRBD1 (6 bases). Germline V lookup: CDR1 MGHRA, CDR2 YSYEKL. The CDR3 is made up of 14 amino acids. V gave up 0 bases and J gave up 7 bases, with 12 bases separating them. This chain's CDR3 is CASSQDWAGAGYTF. CDR3 nucleotides: TGCGCCAGCAGCCAAGATTGGGCAGGGGCTGGCTACACCTTC.

This clonotype turned up a few times. DNA of the CDR3: TGTGCCAGCAGCCCCGAAGGCGAGGGGAACACTGAAGCTTTCTTT. Translating gives CASSPEGEGNTEAFF. The chain recombines TRBV7-3 with TRBJ1-1; D gene uncertain. Germline CDR1 reads SGHTA; CDR2 reads FQGTGA. With 5 bases removed from V and 1 base from J, the gap between germline ends came to 14 bases. The CDR3 sequence is 15 residues long.

This clonotype was recorded many times. The chain has TRBV30 and TRBJ2-1; D not resolved. Trimming pared 5 bases from V and 9 bases from J, leaving 14 bases between. This CDR3 is 12 amino acids long. The germline V gene encodes CDR1 GTSNPN and CDR2 SVGIG (reference sequence). The DNA for the CDR3 is TGTGCCTGGGGCTCCGGTGGGATTGAGCAGTTCTTC. It translates to CAWGSGGIEQFF. The variable domain in full, with the rest retrieved from reference TRBV30 and TRBJ2-1, is SQTIHQWPATLVQPVGSPLSLECTVEGTSNPNLYWYRQAAGRGLQLLFYSVGIGQISSEVPQNLSASRPQDRQFILSSKKLLLSDSGFYLCAWGSGGIEQFFGPGTRLTVL.

In this sample, this clonotype turned up many times. V and J are TRBV11-1 and TRBJ2-5; unclear D gene. CDR3 size: 15 residues. Germline loops: CDR1 SGHAT, CDR2 FQDESV (reference sequence). Trimming shortened V by 2 bases and J by 1 base, and 11 bases separated the two germline ends. This CDR3 reads CASSLLYPAQETQYF. The CDR3 DNA reads TGTGCCAGCAGCTTACTCTATCCTGCCCAAGAGACCCAGTACTTC.

This clonotype was detected many times. This chain links TRBV11-2 with TRBJ2-3; 13 bases are shared with TRBD2. V shed 5 bases and J 2 bases; nucleotides not matched to a gene: 4. This CDR3 has 16 amino acids. Germline CDR1 SGHAT, CDR2 FQNNGV. CDR3 sequence reads: CASSPGTSGITDTQYF. DNA of the CDR3: TGTGCCAGCAGCCCCGGGACTAGCGGGATCACAGATACGCAGTATTTT.

The chain employs TRBV4-1 and TRBJ2-7; no definite D call. This CDR3 region has 16 residues. The germline V gene has CDR1 MGHRA and CDR2 YSYEKL. V lost 0 bases to trimming and J lost 0 bases, with 12 bases between them. The CDR3 DNA reads as TGCGCCAGCAGCCAAGATCAACTGGAGAGCTCCTACGAGCAGTACTTC. Translating gives CASSQDQLESSYEQYF.

This clonotype was counted a few times. It may be a read error: a sequence one base away is much more abundant. V and J are TRBV5-1 and TRBJ2-1; 7 bases line up with TRBD2. CDR1 and CDR2 from the germline V gene are SGHRS and YFSETQ. The CDR3 runs 15 residues. DNA for the CDR3: TGCGCCAGCAGCTTGGGACTAGCCTCCCACAATGAGCAGTTCTTC. It translates to CASSLGLASHNEQFF.

This clonotype was recorded at least ten times. The chain is built from TRBV7-9 and TRBJ1-1; 12 bases align to TRBD1. Germline V lookup: CDR1 SEHNR, CDR2 FQNEAQ (reference sequence). The length of the CDR3 is 15 residues. Trimming removed 3 bases from V and 11 bases from J; junction bases left unmatched: 10. CDR3 region: CASSFLRDRGRGAFF. Here the CDR3 DNA reads TGTGCCAGCAGCTTTCTCCGGGACAGGGGGCGCGGGGCTTTCTTT.

On this clonotype itself: A read error may explain this, as a much larger clone is one base away. For the CDR3, the DNA is TGTGCCACCAGTCCAACTTCTAGGGCCAACGTCCTGACTTTC. It specifies CATSPTSRANVLTF. V is TRBV24-1 and J is TRBJ2-6; D unclear. Looked up from germline, CDR1 is KGHDR and CDR2 is SFDVKD. The CDR3 extends over 14 amino acids. V gave up 6 bases and J gave up 5 bases, with 10 bases separating them.

The chain links TRBV6-2 or TRBV6-3 to TRBJ1-5, with D perhaps TRBD1 (6 bases). Germline CDR1 MNHEY, CDR2 SVGEGT. The V end lost 8 bases, the J end lost 2 bases, and 16 bases lay between the germline ends. The CDR3 runs to 15 residues. For the CDR3, the DNA is TGTGCCAGCGGCCGAGAACAGGGAGGCAATCAGCCCCAGCATTTT. Amino acids: CASGREQGGNQPQHF.

At least ten counts were recorded for this clonotype. This chain links TRBV6-1 with TRBJ1-1, with 7 bases matching TRBD1. This CDR3 has 14 residues. After removal of 8 bases from V and 4 bases from J, the junction contained 10 bases not matched to a gene. Germline V gene data show CDR1 as MNHNS and CDR2 as SASEGT. The CDR3 sequence is CASSRDRTSTEAFF. CDR3 bases: TGTGCCAGCTCCCGGGACAGAACATCCACTGAAGCTTTCTTT.

The chain uses TRBV9 and TRBJ1-4; 7 nucleotides align to TRBD1. Germline loops: CDR1 SGDLS, CDR2 YYNGEE. The junction had 7 bases not matched to a gene; V was cut back by 4 bases and J by 4 bases. The CDR3 covers 15 residues. CDR3 in DNA: TGTGCCAGCAGCACCTCGACAGGGCGTAATGAAAAACTGTTTTTT. Its protein product is CASSTSTGRNEKLFF.

There are many counts of this clonotype. This sequence joins TRBV20-1 and TRBJ2-7; D not resolved. The germline V gene has CDR1 DFQATT and CDR2 SNEGSKA (reference sequence). V lost 1 base to trimming and J lost 4 bases, with 14 bases between them. The CDR3 extends over 14 amino acids. In DNA form, the CDR3 reads TGCAGTGCTAGAGTACCGGCACAGCGATACGAGCAGTACTTC. This encodes CSARVPAQRYEQYF.

Comments on this clonotype: The conserved phenylalanine or tryptophan is not found at the CDR3 terminus, so this likely reflects a read error. The chain combines TRBV5-6 with TRBJ1-5; the match to TRBD1 covers 9 bases. There are 17 residues in the CDR3. Germline CDR1 reads SGHDT; CDR2 reads YYEEEE. V gave up 3 bases and J gave up 0 bases; unmatched junction bases: 7. The CDR3 coding sequence is TGTGCCAGCAGCTGGGGACAGGGAATCTATAGCAATCAGCCCCAGCATCTT. Amino acids: CASSWGQGIYSNQPQHL.

This clonotype was detected a few times. This rearrangement joins TRBV5-1 to TRBJ1-1; 9 nucleotides align to TRBD1. The junction had 10 bases not matched to a gene; V was cut back by 4 bases and J by 6 bases. There are 15 residues in the CDR3. From germline, CDR1 is SGHRS and CDR2 YFSETQ. The CDR3 sequence: CASSTMTGGYSEAFF. The CDR3 DNA reads TGCGCCAGCAGCACGATGACAGGGGGTTATTCTGAAGCTTTCTTT.

The chain recombines TRBV6-2 or TRBV6-3 with TRBJ1-2, with a possible D match to TRBD1 (6 bases). Trimming removed 2 bases from V and 10 bases from J, with 14 bases in between. CDR1 and CDR2 (germline): MNHEY, SVGEGT. The CDR3 is 13 residues long. The CDR3 DNA follows: TGTGCCAGCAGTTACGAGGGGGTAGGGTTCTACACCTTC. It translates to CASSYEGVGFYTF.

Ten or more counts support this clonotype. V gene TRBV30 combines with J gene TRBJ1-5; possibly TRBD1 for D (5 bases). The V gene's germline CDR1 is GTSNPN and CDR2 SVGIG (reference sequence). The CDR3 length is 13 residues. The V end lost 5 bases, the J end lost 1 base, and 9 bases lay between the germline ends. The CDR3 loop reads CAWGGGSNQPQHF. DNA of the CDR3: TGTGCCTGGGGCGGGGGAAGCAATCAGCCCCAGCATTTT.